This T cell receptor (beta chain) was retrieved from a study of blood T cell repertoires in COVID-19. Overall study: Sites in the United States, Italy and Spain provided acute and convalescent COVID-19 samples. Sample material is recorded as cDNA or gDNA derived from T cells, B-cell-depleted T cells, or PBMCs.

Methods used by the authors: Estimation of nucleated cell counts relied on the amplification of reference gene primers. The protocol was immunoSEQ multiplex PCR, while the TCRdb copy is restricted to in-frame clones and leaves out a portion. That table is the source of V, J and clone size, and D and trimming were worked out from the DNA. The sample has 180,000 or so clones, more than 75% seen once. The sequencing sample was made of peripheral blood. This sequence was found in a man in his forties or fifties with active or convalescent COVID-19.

The CDR3 sequence is CASSLGRSGANVLTF. The CDR3 nucleotides read TGTGCCAGCAGCTTGGGGCGCTCTGGGGCCAACGTCCTGACTTTC. The chain has TRBV7-6 and TRBJ2-6; weak D call: TRBD1 (5 bases). Per the germline V gene, CDR1 is SGHVS and CDR2 is FNYEAQ. CDR3 length: 15 residues. V was trimmed by 3 bases and J by 0 bases, leaving 6 bases between them.